A selection of T cell receptor beta chains follows, all from one sample in a study of cytomegalovirus exposure and HLA in healthy donors. Clones were sequenced by immunoSEQ multiplex PCR, and TCRdb holds only the in-frame ones, with some missing. The sample lists roughly 110,000 clones, about 74% seen once, with 14% in the top ten. Input material: PBMCs. These receptor sequences come from a woman aged 40 to 49 in good health and CMV-seropositive. Both conserved end residues are part of each CDR3. The D gene is left open where the match is weak. Clone sizes are given selectively: once, few, many, or a class where the clone is expanded.

D gene: -
V gene: TRBV19
clone size: -
J gene: TRBJ1-5
CDR3 DNA: TGTGCCAGTAGTCCTCCGGGACACCCGAATCAGCCCCAGCATTTT
CDR3 protein: CASSPPGHPNQPQHF

D gene: -
V gene: TRBV14
clone size: -
J gene: TRBJ1-3
CDR3 DNA: TGTGCCAGCAGCCACTCCAGGGGATCCCTCTACTCTGGAAACACCATATATTTT
CDR3 protein: CASSHSRGSLYSGNTIYF

D gene: -
V gene: TRBV6-6
clone size: -
J gene: TRBJ2-1
CDR3 DNA: TGTGCCAGCGGACGCCGGGGGAGCTCCTACAATGAGCAGTTCTTC
CDR3 protein: CASGRRGSSYNEQFF

D gene: TRBD2
V gene: TRBV7-8
clone size: -
J gene: TRBJ2-3
CDR3 DNA: TGTGCCAGCAGCTTTCGTGTTAGCGGGGGATGGACAGATACGCAGTATTTT
CDR3 protein: CASSFRVSGGWTDTQYF

D gene: TRBD1
V gene: TRBV19
clone size: -
J gene: TRBJ1-6
CDR3 DNA: TGTGCCACCGGACAGGGGGTTCTCGTTAATTCACCCCTCCACTTT
CDR3 protein: CATGQGVLVNSPLHF

D gene: TRBD1
V gene: TRBV19
clone size: -
J gene: TRBJ1-2
CDR3 DNA: TGTGCCAGTAGTACCACCGCAGGGGGAATCTATGGCTACACCTTC
CDR3 protein: CASSTTAGGIYGYTF

D gene: -
V gene: TRBV29-1
clone size: -
J gene: TRBJ2-6
CDR3 DNA: TGCAGCGTCGGGTTGGGCTCTGGGGCCAACGTCCTGACTTTC
CDR3 protein: CSVGLGSGANVLTF

D gene: -
V gene: TRBV19
clone size: -
J gene: TRBJ2-5
CDR3 DNA: TGTGCCAGTAGCGGGACAATTCGACAAGAGACCCAGTACTTC
CDR3 protein: CASSGTIRQETQYF

D gene: TRBD1
V gene: TRBV5-1
clone size: -
J gene: TRBJ2-1
CDR3 DNA: TGCGCCAGCAGCTTGGCGGGGGGGACAGGGGGCTCGGACAATGAGCAGTTCTTC
CDR3 protein: CASSLAGGTGGSDNEQFF

D gene: TRBD2
V gene: TRBV2
clone size: -
J gene: TRBJ2-7
CDR3 DNA: TGTGCCAGCGGGCGACTAGCGTCGGTCGCGGAGCAGTACTTC
CDR3 protein: CASGRLASVAEQYF

D gene: TRBD1
V gene: TRBV6-1
clone size: -
J gene: TRBJ1-2
CDR3 DNA: TGTGCCAGCAGACAGGGGATTGACTATGGCTACACCTTC
CDR3 protein: CASRQGIDYGYTF

D gene: TRBD1
V gene: TRBV5-1
clone size: -
J gene: TRBJ2-7
CDR3 DNA: TGCGCCAGCAGCCAAAGGACAGGGGGCTACGAGCAGTACTTC
CDR3 protein: CASSQRTGGYEQYF

D gene: TRBD1
V gene: TRBV5-6
clone size: few
J gene: TRBJ1-1
CDR3 DNA: TGTGCCAGCAGCTTGTATGAGGACAGGAACTTT
CDR3 protein: CASSLYEDRNF

D gene: -
V gene: TRBV2
clone size: -
J gene: TRBJ2-1
CDR3 DNA: TGTGCCAGCAGTGAATTGCTAAACAATGAGCAGTTCTTC
CDR3 protein: CASSELLNNEQFF

D gene: -
V gene: TRBV7-2
clone size: -
J gene: TRBJ2-1
CDR3 DNA: TGTGCCAGCAGCTTAGTGAGCGGCTCGTACAATGAGCAGTTCTTC
CDR3 protein: CASSLVSGSYNEQFF

D gene: -
V gene: TRBV29-1
clone size: once
J gene: TRBJ2-3
CDR3 DNA: TGCAGCGTTGAAGTGTTCCACACAGATACGCAGTATTTT
CDR3 protein: CSVEVFHTDTQYF

D gene: -
V gene: TRBV4-1
clone size: -
J gene: TRBJ1-4
CDR3 DNA: TGCGCCAGCAGCCAAGATCCCCTAGGGGCGTCTAATGAAAAACTGTTTTTT
CDR3 protein: CASSQDPLGASNEKLFF

D gene: TRBD1
V gene: TRBV30
clone size: few
J gene: TRBJ1-6
CDR3 DNA: TGTGCCTGGTGCCGGGACAGGGGAGTTTCACCCCTCCACTTT
CDR3 protein: CAWCRDRGVSPLHF

D gene: TRBD1
V gene: TRBV27
clone size: -
J gene: TRBJ1-1
CDR3 DNA: TGTGCCAGCTGGGACAGGGGCACTGAAGCTTTCTTT
CDR3 protein: CASWDRGTEAFF

D gene: -
V gene: TRBV9
clone size: -
J gene: TRBJ1-4
CDR3 DNA: TGTGCCAGCAGCGTAGGGAGGGAGGGCTCTAATGAAAAACTGTTTTTT
CDR3 protein: CASSVGREGSNEKLFF

D gene: -
V gene: TRBV6-1
clone size: -
J gene: TRBJ1-1
CDR3 DNA: TGTGCCAGCAGGCACACGAAAATGAACACTGAAGCTTTCTTT
CDR3 protein: CASRHTKMNTEAFF

D gene: TRBD2
V gene: TRBV7-2
clone size: -
J gene: TRBJ2-1
CDR3 DNA: TGTGCCAGCAGCTTGAGGACTAGCGGGGGGGGGAATGAGCAGTTCTTC
CDR3 protein: CASSLRTSGGGNEQFF

D gene: TRBD2
V gene: TRBV30
clone size: few
J gene: TRBJ2-3
CDR3 DNA: TGTGCCTGGAAGGTTGCTAGCGGCCTCACAGATACGCAGTATTTT
CDR3 protein: CAWKVASGLTDTQYF

D gene: -
V gene: TRBV7-8
clone size: -
J gene: TRBJ1-1
CDR3 DNA: TGTGCCAGCAGCTTAGGGGGAGTATCGAACACTGAAGCTTTCTTT
CDR3 protein: CASSLGGVSNTEAFF

D gene: -
V gene: TRBV25-1
clone size: -
J gene: TRBJ1-5
CDR3 DNA: TGTGCCAGCAGCCAGACGGGTTCTAATCAGCCCCAGCATTTT
CDR3 protein: CASSQTGSNQPQHF

D gene: -
V gene: TRBV5-5
clone size: -
J gene: TRBJ1-1
CDR3 DNA: TGTGCCAGCAGCTTCCGTCGGGGGGCCAACACTGAAGCTTTCTTT
CDR3 protein: CASSFRRGANTEAFF

D gene: -
V gene: TRBV5-1
clone size: -
J gene: TRBJ2-5
CDR3 DNA: TGCGCCAGCAGCCCAACAGGGCCGGAGGAGACCCAGTACTTC
CDR3 protein: CASSPTGPEETQYF